This T cell receptor (beta chain) was captured by sequencing in a study of blood T cells in healthy people across ages. General observations from the study: As age increased, TCR beta diversity per million T cells fell in a roughly linear fashion.

Sample-barcoded 5' priming and a J-beta primer mix drove a second PCR of roughly 6 to 12 cycles. Samples each returned at least 2.5 million CDR3-containing paired-end reads. One entry per CDR3 protein results from TCRdb running MiXCR on the 5' RACE reads. This sample has more than 700,000 distinct CDR3 sequences; about 53% occur once, and the top ten carry about 38%. Points on this clonotype: Its antigen is undetermined.

Germline V gene data show CDR1 as LGHNA and CDR2 as YNFKEQ. This CDR3 is built from 14 residues. V gave up 2 bases and J gave up 7 bases, with 12 bases separating them. Sequenced input: blood. This clonotype was obtained from a man older than 75 in good health. The chain uses TRBV4-2 and TRBJ2-1; no clear D. CDR3 sequence: CASSQPQWLNEQFF. The DNA of the CDR3 is TGTGCCAGCAGCCAACCCCAGTGGCTAAATGAGCAGTTCTTC.